A selection of T cell receptor beta chains follows, all from one sample in a study of neoadjuvant nivolumab and ipilimumab in lung cancer. Produced via immunoSEQ multiplex PCR; TCRdb's table is partial and in-frame only. In the table there are roughly 30,000 clones, approximately 84% of which are singletons. Sequenced here: peripheral blood, sampled before neoadjuvant nivolumab, alone or with ipilimumab. All receptors come from an adult with non-small cell lung cancer. Each CDR3 is given with its conserved first and last residue. The D gene is left open where the match is weak. Expanded clones are given a class, and other clones once, few, many or no size at all.

cdr3_nt cdr3_aa d_call v_call clone_size j_call
TGTGCCAGCAGCGCCCGTCGGGGGTTTGGCTACACCTTC CASSARRGFGYTF . TRBV11-2 . TRBJ1-2
TGCGCCAGCAGCGACACGGGGGGGACCGGGGAGCTGTTTTTT CASSDTGGTGELFF TRBD2 TRBV5-1 . TRBJ2-2
TGCGCCAGCAGCTTGGAGGGGGTCGGCACTGAAGCTTTCTTT CASSLEGVGTEAFF . TRBV5-1 . TRBJ1-1
TGTGCCAGCAGTATCACAGGGCCAGACACAGATACGCAGTATTTT CASSITGPDTDTQYF . TRBV27 once TRBJ2-3
TGCGCCAGCAGCTCCGGTTTGGTGGCTGGTGAAAAACTGTTTTTT CASSSGLVAGEKLFF . TRBV5-1 . TRBJ1-4
TGTGCCAGCAGACAACAGGGGGATGAAAAACTGTTTTTT CASRQQGDEKLFF TRBD1 TRBV6-5 . TRBJ1-4
TGTGCCAGCAATTTAGACACCTCCTACGAGCAGTACTTC CASNLDTSYEQYF . TRBV2 few TRBJ2-7
TGTGCCAGCACAGTTTTCCCCCCCGGGACAGAAAATTCACCCCTCCACTTT CASTVFPPGTENSPLHF TRBD1 TRBV27 . TRBJ1-6
TGTGCCAGCAGCCAAGGACAGGGCTACACCGGGGAGCTGTTTTTT CASSQGQGYTGELFF TRBD1 TRBV14 . TRBJ2-2
TGTGCCAGCGGCAAGGACAGGAACACTGAAGCTTTCTTT CASGKDRNTEAFF . TRBV2 . TRBJ1-1
TGTGCCAGCAGCGGACCTCCGCATTACACTGAAGCTTTCTTT CASSGPPHYTEAFF . TRBV2 . TRBJ1-1
TGTGCCAGCAGGGGATTTCAAGAGACCCAGTACTTC CASRGFQETQYF . TRBV28 once TRBJ2-5
TGTGCCAGCAGCGTAGGAGGGACCCGCTCTGGAAACACCATATATTTT CASSVGGTRSGNTIYF . TRBV9 . TRBJ1-3
TGTGCCAGCGGTCTCGGGACAGCCGCTAATGAAGGCACTGAAGCTTTCTTT CASGLGTAANEGTEAFF TRBD1 TRBV27 once TRBJ1-1
TGTGCCAGCAGCTACGACGGTTTGAGGAACACTGAAGCTTTCTTT CASSYDGLRNTEAFF . TRBV7-9 once TRBJ1-1